A single TCR beta chain is shown here with its context. The CDR3 is made up of 15 amino acids. Trimming cost V 4 bases and J 7 bases; bases outside gene matches: 9. Germline CDR1 is MNHNS and CDR2 is SASEGT. Assay: immunoSEQ multiplex PCR; the TCRdb copy retains only in-frame clones and omits some. The sample contains about 1 million clones, more than 60% of which appear only once. The sample originates from a study of shared clonotypes between healthy human individuals. This clonotype was obtained from a man younger than 35 in good health. Sequencing was performed on memory CD4+ T cells sorted from blood. As for subset: CD45RA-negative fraction. This rearrangement joins TRBV6-1 to TRBJ1-4; 7 nucleotides agree with TRBD1. DNA of the CDR3: TGTGCCAGCAGTGCCGAACAGGGGCCCGGTGAAAAACTGTTTTTT. This sequence encodes CASSAEQGPGEKLFF.